This entry describes one TCR beta chain. Its antigen is as yet unknown. An end of the junction differs from the germline gene, which may be a read error. As for treatment: oral pan-JAK inhibitor, 5-10 mg twice daily. Germline V lookup: CDR1 MNHEY, CDR2 SVGAGI. The CDR3 covers 15 residues. The entry originates in a study of CD8+ T cells in alopecia areata. Points from the study as a whole: Relative to normal scalp, lesional scalp, especially alopecia totalis/universalis, showed higher clonality. Scalp clonality and expanded CD8+ clones among the top 100 were significantly decreased by tofacitinib. TCR sharing across patients was less clear than in mice, possibly HLA-related.

After isolation, RNA underwent reverse transcription to generate cDNA as the sequencing template. Sequenced by immunoSEQ multiplex PCR; TCRdb stores in-frame clones only, minus some. The data hold approximately 200,000 clones, with over 45% observed a single time. V is TRBV6-5 and J is TRBJ1-3; D not resolved. This material consisted of CD4+ T cells sorted from blood, taken at week 24, from a patient treated with tofacitinib. The source of this sequence is a human donor with alopecia areata. This CDR3 reads CASSYSPGDGSTIYF. CDR3 coding DNA: TGTGCCAGCAGTTACTCGCCAGGCGATGGAAGCACCATATATTTT.